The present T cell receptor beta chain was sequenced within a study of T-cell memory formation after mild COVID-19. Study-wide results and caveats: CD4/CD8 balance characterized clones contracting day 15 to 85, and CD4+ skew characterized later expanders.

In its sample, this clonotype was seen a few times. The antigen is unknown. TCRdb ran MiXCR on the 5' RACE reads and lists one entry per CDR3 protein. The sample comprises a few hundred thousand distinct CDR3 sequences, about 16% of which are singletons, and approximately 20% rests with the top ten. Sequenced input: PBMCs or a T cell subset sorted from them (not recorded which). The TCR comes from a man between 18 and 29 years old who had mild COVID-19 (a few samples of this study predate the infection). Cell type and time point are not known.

CDR3 residues: CATSDQGYGYTF. The CDR3 coding sequence is TGTGCCACCAGTGATCAGGGCTATGGCTACACCTTC. This chain uses TRBV24-1 with TRBJ1-2; tentative D call: TRBD1 (5 bases). The CDR3 contains 12 residues. In germline, CDR1 is KGHDR, CDR2 SFDVKD. Trimming removed 3 bases at V and 4 bases at J, with 5 bases between.